This T cell receptor beta chain was captured in a study of blood T cell repertoires in COVID-19. The method was immunoSEQ multiplex PCR; TCRdb's version includes in-frame clones alone and lacks a portion of them. This sample yields 180,000 or so clones, of which 86% are seen a single time; roughly 8.7% belongs to the top ten. Per the germline V gene, CDR1 is LGHNA and CDR2 is YNFKEQ. The V end was cut by 4 bases, the J end by 0 bases, with 16 bases between. The CDR3 totals 17 residues. Sequenced input: PBMCs or T cells enriched from blood (not recorded which). V gene TRBV4-2 combines with J gene TRBJ2-1; D perhaps matches TRBD2 (6 bases). This TCR came from a woman in her 30s who had recovered from COVID-19. CDR3 bases: TGTGCCAGCAGCCCAGTGGAGGGGCCGAGCTCCTACAATGAGCAGTTCTTC. This encodes CASSPVEGPSSYNEQFF.